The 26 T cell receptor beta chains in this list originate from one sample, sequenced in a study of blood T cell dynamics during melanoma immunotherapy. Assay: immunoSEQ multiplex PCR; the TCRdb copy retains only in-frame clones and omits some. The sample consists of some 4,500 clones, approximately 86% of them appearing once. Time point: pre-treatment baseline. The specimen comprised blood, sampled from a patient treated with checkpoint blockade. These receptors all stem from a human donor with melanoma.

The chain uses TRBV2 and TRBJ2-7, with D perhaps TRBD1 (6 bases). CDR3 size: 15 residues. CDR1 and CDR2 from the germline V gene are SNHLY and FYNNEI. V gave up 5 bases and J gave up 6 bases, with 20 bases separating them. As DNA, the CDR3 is TGTGCCAGCAGTCCGGGACATCTTATCCCCAGCGAGCAGTACTTC. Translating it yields CASSPGHLIPSEQYF. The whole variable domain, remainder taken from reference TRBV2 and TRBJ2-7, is EPEVTQTPSHQVTQMGQEVILRCVPISNHLYFYWYRQILGQKVEFLVSFYNNEISEKSEIFDDQFSVERPDGSNFTLKIRSTKLEDSAMYFCASSPGHLIPSEQYFGPGTRLTVT.

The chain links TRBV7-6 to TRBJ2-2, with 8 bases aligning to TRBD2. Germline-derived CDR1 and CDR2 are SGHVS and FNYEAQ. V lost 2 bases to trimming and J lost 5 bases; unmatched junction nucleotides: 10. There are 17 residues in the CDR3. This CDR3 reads CASSLRSSGRWTGELFF. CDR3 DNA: TGTGCCAGCAGCTTACGGTCCAGCGGGAGATGGACCGGGGAGCTGTTTTTT.

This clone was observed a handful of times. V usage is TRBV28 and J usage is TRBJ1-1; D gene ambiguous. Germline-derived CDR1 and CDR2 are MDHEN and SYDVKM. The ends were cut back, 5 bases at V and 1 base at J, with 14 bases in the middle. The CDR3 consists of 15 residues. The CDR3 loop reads CASSPLRAGNTEAFF. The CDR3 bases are TGTGCCAGCAGTCCCCTAAGGGCGGGGAACACTGAAGCTTTCTTT.

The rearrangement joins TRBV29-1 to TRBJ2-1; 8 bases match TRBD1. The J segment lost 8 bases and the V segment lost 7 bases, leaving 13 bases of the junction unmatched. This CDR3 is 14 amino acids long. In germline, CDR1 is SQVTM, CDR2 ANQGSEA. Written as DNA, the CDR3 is TGCAGCGCCCCCGTCGCAGGGGGCATCCATGAGCAGTTCTTC. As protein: CSAPVAGGIHEQFF.

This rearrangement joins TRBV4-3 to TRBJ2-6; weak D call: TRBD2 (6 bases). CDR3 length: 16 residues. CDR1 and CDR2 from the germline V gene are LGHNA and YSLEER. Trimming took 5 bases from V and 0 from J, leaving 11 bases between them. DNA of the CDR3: TGCGCCAGCAGCTTCGGGACTCCCTCTGGGGCCAACGTCCTGACTTTC. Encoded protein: CASSFGTPSGANVLTF.

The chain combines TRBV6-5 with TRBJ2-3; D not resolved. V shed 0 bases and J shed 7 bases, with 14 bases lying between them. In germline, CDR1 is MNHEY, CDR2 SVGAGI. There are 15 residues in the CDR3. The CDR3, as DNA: TGTGCCAGCAGTTACTCTCGTTCCACCCGGAATACGCAGTATTTT. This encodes CASSYSRSTRNTQYF.

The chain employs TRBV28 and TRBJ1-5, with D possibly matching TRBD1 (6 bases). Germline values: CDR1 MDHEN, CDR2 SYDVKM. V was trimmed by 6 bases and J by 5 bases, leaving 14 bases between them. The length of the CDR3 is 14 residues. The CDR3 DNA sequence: TGTGCCAGCAGGGCGGGACAAGGGCATCAGCCCCAGCATTTT. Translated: CASRAGQGHQPQHF.

CDR3 amino acids: CASSPSRNSPLHF. CDR3 bases: TGTGCCAGCTCACCATCCCGGAATTCACCCCTCCACTTT. The chain employs TRBV18 and TRBJ1-6; no clear D gene. The germline CDR1 and CDR2 sequences are KGHSH and LQKENI. V shed 2 bases and J shed 7 bases, with 6 bases lying between them. The CDR3 consists of 13 residues. Filled out from reference TRBV18 and TRBJ1-6, the complete variable domain reads NAGVMQNPRHLVRRRGQEARLRCSPMKGHSHVYWYRQLPEEGLKFMVYLQKENIIDESGMPKERFSAEFPKEGPSILRIQQVVRGDSAAYFCASSPSRNSPLHFGNGTRLTVT.

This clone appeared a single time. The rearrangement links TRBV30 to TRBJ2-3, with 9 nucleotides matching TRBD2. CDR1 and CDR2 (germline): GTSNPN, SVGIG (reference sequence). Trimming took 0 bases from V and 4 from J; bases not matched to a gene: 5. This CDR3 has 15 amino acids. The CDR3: CAWSVIAGVADTQYF. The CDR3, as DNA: TGTGCCTGGAGTGTAATAGCGGGAGTAGCAGATACGCAGTATTTT. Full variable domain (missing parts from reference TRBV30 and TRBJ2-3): SQTIHQWPATLVQPVGSPLSLECTVEGTSNPNLYWYRQAAGRGLQLLFYSVGIGQISSEVPQNLSASRPQDRQFILSSKKLLLSDSGFYLCAWSVIAGVADTQYFGPGTRLTVL.

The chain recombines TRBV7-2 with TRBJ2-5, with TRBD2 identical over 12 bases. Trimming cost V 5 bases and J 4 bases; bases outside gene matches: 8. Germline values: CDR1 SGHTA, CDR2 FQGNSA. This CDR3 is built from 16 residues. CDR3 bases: TGTGCCAGCAGCGGAGGGGGACTAGCGGGTTCAGAGACCCAGTACTTC. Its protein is CASSGGGLAGSETQYF.

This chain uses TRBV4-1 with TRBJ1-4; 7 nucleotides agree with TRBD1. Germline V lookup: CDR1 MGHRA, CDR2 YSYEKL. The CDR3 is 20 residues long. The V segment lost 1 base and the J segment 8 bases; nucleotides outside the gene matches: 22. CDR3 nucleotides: TGCGCCAGCAGCCAAGGACTGAGGACAGGTTCGAGTCTCTTGGTCGAAAAACTGTTTTTT. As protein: CASSQGLRTGSSLLVEKLFF.

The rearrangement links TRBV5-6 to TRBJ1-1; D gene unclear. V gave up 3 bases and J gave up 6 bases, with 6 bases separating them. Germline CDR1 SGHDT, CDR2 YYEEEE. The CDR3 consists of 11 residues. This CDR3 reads CASSSMAEAFF. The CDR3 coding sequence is TGTGCCAGCAGCTCAATGGCTGAAGCTTTCTTT.

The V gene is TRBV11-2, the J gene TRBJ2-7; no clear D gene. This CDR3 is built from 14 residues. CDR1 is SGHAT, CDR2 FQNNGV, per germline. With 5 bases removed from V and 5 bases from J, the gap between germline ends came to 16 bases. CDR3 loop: CASSPGRPFNEQYF. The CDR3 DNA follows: TGTGCCAGCAGCCCCGGACGTCCTTTCAACGAGCAGTACTTC.

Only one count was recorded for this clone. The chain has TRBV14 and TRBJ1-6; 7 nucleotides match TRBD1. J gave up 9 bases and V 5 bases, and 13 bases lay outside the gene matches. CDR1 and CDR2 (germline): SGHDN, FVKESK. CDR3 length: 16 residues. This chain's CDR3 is CASSSRGGGASSPLHF. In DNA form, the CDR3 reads TGTGCCAGCAGCTCTCGGGGAGGGGGCGCTTCTTCACCCCTCCACTTT.

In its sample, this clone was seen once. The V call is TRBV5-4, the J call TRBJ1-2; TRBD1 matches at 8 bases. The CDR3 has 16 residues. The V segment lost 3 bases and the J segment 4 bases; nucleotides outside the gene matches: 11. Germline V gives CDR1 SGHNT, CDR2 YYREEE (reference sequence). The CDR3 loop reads CASSWGDRGNIYGYTF. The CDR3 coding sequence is TGTGCCAGCAGCTGGGGCGACAGGGGAAACATCTATGGCTACACCTTC.

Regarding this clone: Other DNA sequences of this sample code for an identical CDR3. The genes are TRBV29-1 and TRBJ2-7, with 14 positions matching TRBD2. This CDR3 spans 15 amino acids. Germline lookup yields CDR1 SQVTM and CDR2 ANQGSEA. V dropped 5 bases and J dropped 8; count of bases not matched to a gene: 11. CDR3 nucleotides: TGCAGCGTTATGCGCTCGGGACTAGCGGGAGACAAGCAGTACTTC. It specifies CSVMRSGLAGDKQYF.

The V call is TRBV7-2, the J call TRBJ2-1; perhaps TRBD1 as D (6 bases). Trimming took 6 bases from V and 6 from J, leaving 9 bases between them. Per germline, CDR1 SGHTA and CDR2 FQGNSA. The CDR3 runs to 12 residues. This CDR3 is CASRETGNEQFF. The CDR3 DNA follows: TGTGCCAGCAGAGAGACAGGCAATGAGCAGTTCTTC.

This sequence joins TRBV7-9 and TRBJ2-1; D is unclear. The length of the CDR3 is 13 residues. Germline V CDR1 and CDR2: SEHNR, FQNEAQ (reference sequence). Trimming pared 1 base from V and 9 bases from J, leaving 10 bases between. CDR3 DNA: TGTGCCAGCAGCTTAGACTATGGAACTGAGCAGTTCTTC. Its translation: CASSLDYGTEQFF. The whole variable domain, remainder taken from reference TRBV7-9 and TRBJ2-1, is DTGVSQNPRHKITKRGQNVTFRCDPISEHNRLYWYRQTLGQGPEFLTYFQNEAQLEKSRLLSDRFSAERPKGSFSTLEIQRTEQGDSAMYLCASSLDYGTEQFFGPGTRLTVL.

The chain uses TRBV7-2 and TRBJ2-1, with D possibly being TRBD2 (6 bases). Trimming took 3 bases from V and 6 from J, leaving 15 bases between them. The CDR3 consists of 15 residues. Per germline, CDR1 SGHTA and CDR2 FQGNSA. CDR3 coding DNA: TGTGCCAGCAGCTTGGTGACGGGAGTGGCCAATGAGCAGTTCTTC. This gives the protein CASSLVTGVANEQFF.

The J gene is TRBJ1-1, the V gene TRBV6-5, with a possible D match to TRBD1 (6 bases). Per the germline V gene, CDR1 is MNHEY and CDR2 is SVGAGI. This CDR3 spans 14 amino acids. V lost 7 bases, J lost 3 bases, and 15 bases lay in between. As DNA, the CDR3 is TGTGCCAGCACCCTCGGAGGGGGGGACACTGAAGCTTTCTTT. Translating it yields CASTLGGGDTEAFF.

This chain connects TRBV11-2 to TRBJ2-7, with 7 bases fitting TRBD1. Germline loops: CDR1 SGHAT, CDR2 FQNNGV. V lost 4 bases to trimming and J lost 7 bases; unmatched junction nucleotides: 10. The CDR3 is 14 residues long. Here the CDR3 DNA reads TGTGCCAGCAGCTCTTCGGACAGGCCCCTTGAGCAGTACTTC. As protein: CASSSSDRPLEQYF. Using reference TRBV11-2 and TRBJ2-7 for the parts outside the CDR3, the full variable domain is EAGVAQSPRYKIIEKRQSVAFWCNPISGHATLYWYQQILGQGPKLLIQFQNNGVVDDSQLPKDRFSAERLKGVDSTLKIQPAKLEDSAVYLCASSSSDRPLEQYFGPGTRLTVT.

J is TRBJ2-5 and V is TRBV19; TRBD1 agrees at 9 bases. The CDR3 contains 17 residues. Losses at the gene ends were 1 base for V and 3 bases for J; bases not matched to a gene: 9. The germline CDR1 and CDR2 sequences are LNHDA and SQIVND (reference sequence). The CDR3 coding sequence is TGTGCCAGTAGTATAGGTTTTTCAGGGACAGGGAAAGAGACCCAGTACTTC. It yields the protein CASSIGFSGTGKETQYF.

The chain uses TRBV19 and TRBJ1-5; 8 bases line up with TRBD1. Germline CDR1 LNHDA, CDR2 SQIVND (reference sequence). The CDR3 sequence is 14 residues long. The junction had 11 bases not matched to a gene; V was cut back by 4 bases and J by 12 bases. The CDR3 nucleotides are TGTGCCAGTAGTACATCCCATCAGGGGGCAAACCAGCATTTT. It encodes CASSTSHQGANQHF.

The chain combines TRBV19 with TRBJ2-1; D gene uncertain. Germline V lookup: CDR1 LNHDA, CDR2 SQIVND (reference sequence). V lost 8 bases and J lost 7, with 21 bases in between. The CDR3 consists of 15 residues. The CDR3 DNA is TGTGCCAGTTACCCCGATCAAAAAGGGCGGAATGAGCAGTTCTTC. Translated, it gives CASYPDQKGRNEQFF.

The CDR3 spells CAISDGSGLGGQPQHF. The CDR3 bases are TGTGCCATCAGTGACGGGTCGGGGCTTGGAGGCCAGCCCCAGCATTTT. This chain links TRBV10-3 with TRBJ1-5; a possible D gene is TRBD1 (5 bases). There are 16 residues in the CDR3. Trimming stripped 3 bases from V and 7 bases from J, with 19 bases between. CDR1 and CDR2 from the germline V gene are ENHRY and SYGVKD.

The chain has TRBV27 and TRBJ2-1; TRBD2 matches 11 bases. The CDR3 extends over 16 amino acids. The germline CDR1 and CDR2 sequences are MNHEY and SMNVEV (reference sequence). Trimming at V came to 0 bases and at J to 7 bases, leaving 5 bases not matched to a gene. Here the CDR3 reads CASSLSTSGSWNEQFF. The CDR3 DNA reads TGTGCCAGCAGTTTATCTACTAGCGGGAGTTGGAATGAGCAGTTCTTC.